These 27 T cell receptor beta chains originate from one sample sequenced in a study of Tregs in tolerant kidney transplant recipients. Sequencing was performed with immunoSEQ multiplex PCR; in TCRdb, only in-frame clones are kept and a portion is missing. This table has fewer than 80,000 clones, approximately 98% appearing once. Material: Tregs from blood, obtained before the transplant. Receptor source: a human donor who received a combined kidney and bone marrow transplant.

The rearrangement uses TRBV11-2 and TRBJ1-5; D uncertain. CDR1 SGHAT and CDR2 FQNNGV come from the germline V gene. The CDR3 consists of 13 residues. Trimming stripped 3 bases from V and 12 bases from J, with 15 bases between. CDR3 sequence: CASSLTGLGGQHF. CDR3 sequence (DNA): TGTGCCAGCAGCTTGACGGGCCTGGGAGGCCAGCATTTT.

The chain combines TRBV5-4 with TRBJ2-7, with TRBD2 as a possible D gene (5 bases). The CDR3 consists of 15 residues. Germline CDR1 SGHNT, CDR2 YYREEE (reference sequence). Trimming shortened V by 5 bases and J by 0 bases, and 15 bases separated the two germline ends. CDR3 nucleotide sequence: TGTGCCAGCAGTCGCCCGACGGGAAGCTCCTACGAGCAGTACTTC. Protein product: CASSRPTGSSYEQYF.

This clone was observed a single time. This rearrangement joins TRBV25-1 to TRBJ1-6, with 7 bases lining up with TRBD1. J gave up 11 bases and V 6 bases, and 13 bases lay outside the gene matches. Germline values: CDR1 MGHDK, CDR2 SYGVNS. CDR3 length equals 15 residues. CDR3 protein: CASRGDRIGGAPLHF. The DNA of the CDR3 is TGTGCCAGCAGGGGGGACAGAATAGGGGGCGCACCCCTCCACTTT.

The genes are TRBV27 and TRBJ2-7; TRBD1 aligns across 8 bases. Germline V gene sequence: CDR1 MNHEY, CDR2 SMNVEV (reference sequence). CDR3 size: 12 residues. V shed 8 bases, J shed 2 bases, and the junction held 2 bases outside the gene matches. The CDR3 protein is CASSQGAYEQYF. DNA of the CDR3: TGTGCCAGCTCACAGGGGGCCTACGAGCAGTACTTC.

V usage is TRBV7-2 and J usage is TRBJ1-2; D call uncertain. The germline V gene encodes CDR1 SGHTA and CDR2 FQGNSA. Trimming took 1 base from V and 0 from J, leaving 9 bases between them. There are 15 residues in the CDR3. The CDR3 DNA is TGTGCCAGCAGCTTAGAACGCGGGACTAACTATGGCTACACCTTC. Translation: CASSLERGTNYGYTF. Full variable domain (outside the CDR3, taken from reference TRBV7-2 and TRBJ1-2): GAGVSQSPSNKVTEKGKDVELRCDPISGHTALYWYRQSLGQGLEFLIYFQGNSAPDKSGLPSDRFSAERTGGSVSTLTIQRTQQEDSAVYLCASSLERGTNYGYTFGSGTRLTVV.

The chain employs TRBV5-1 and TRBJ2-3; TRBD1 might be the D (6 bases). Germline CDR1 is SGHRS and CDR2 is YFSETQ. V was clipped by 0 bases and J by 4 bases, with 12 bases between them. The CDR3 is made up of 15 amino acids. Here the CDR3 reads CASSLVQGRPDTQYF. For the CDR3, the DNA is TGCGCCAGCAGCTTGGTACAGGGACGCCCAGATACGCAGTATTTT.

V usage is TRBV6-6 and J usage is TRBJ1-2; D gene unclear. The CDR3 runs to 13 residues. The germline V gene has CDR1 MNHNY and CDR2 SVGAGI (reference sequence). V was cut by 7 bases and J by 1 base, with 10 bases left in between. The CDR3 loop reads CASNKEYNYGYTF. Here the CDR3 DNA reads TGTGCCAGCAACAAGGAGTATAACTATGGCTACACCTTC.

V gene TRBV29-1 combines with J gene TRBJ1-4, with 9 nucleotides matching TRBD1. This CDR3 spans 15 amino acids. V dropped 6 bases and J dropped 0; count of bases not matched to a gene: 5. Germline V gene data show CDR1 as SQVTM and CDR2 as ANQGSEA. This CDR3 reads CSVRQGVATNEKLFF. Here the CDR3 DNA reads TGCAGCGTAAGACAGGGGGTTGCAACTAATGAAAAACTGTTTTTT.

The chain links TRBV7-9 to TRBJ1-2; D gene uncertain. The CDR3 sequence is 13 residues long. Germline CDR1 is SEHNR and CDR2 is FQNEAQ (reference sequence). V lost 5 bases to trimming and J lost 7 bases, with 14 bases between them. Here the CDR3 DNA reads TGTGCCAGCAGCCCCCGCGCAGGTAGTGGCTACACCTTC. Translation: CASSPRAGSGYTF.

The rearrangement links TRBV27 to TRBJ2-1; TRBD2 matches 8 bases. The ends lost 6 bases at V and 1 base at J; junction bases unmatched: 5. CDR1 MNHEY and CDR2 SMNVEV come from the germline V gene (reference sequence). This CDR3 contains 15 residues. The CDR3 spells CASRLGLVSYNEQFF. The CDR3 coding sequence is TGTGCCAGCAGATTGGGACTAGTTTCCTACAATGAGCAGTTCTTC.

The V call is TRBV7-9, the J call TRBJ2-5; 13 bases match TRBD2. Germline assignment: CDR1 SEHNR and CDR2 FQNEAQ (reference sequence). The CDR3 consists of 15 residues. The V segment lost 1 base and the J segment 9 bases; nucleotides outside the gene matches: 5. The CDR3 nucleotides are TGTGCCAGCAGCTTAGGGACTAGCGGGAGTAGGGCCCAGTACTTC. Amino acid sequence: CASSLGTSGSRAQYF.

This chain uses TRBV29-1 with TRBJ2-3; 7 nucleotides match TRBD2. Per germline, CDR1 SQVTM and CDR2 ANQGSEA. CDR3 length: 13 amino acids. V lost 4 bases to trimming and J lost 5 bases; unmatched junction nucleotides: 6. CDR3 loop: CSVVFWGGDTQYF. The CDR3 nucleotides are TGCAGCGTTGTTTTCTGGGGGGGAGATACGCAGTATTTT.

The V and J genes are TRBV5-1 and TRBJ1-1; the match to TRBD1 covers 8 bases. J was trimmed by 4 bases and V by 0 bases; bases with no gene match: 14. From germline, CDR1 is SGHRS and CDR2 YFSETQ. The CDR3 runs to 18 residues. The CDR3 DNA follows: TGCGCCAGCAGCTTGGCCCGACAGGGGCGTCTGACAAGCACTGAAGCTTTCTTT. This gives the protein CASSLARQGRLTSTEAFF.

The J gene is TRBJ1-1, the V gene TRBV7-9; 9 bases line up with TRBD1. Losses at the gene ends were 5 bases for V and 2 bases for J; bases not matched to a gene: 6. The CDR3 covers 15 residues. Germline values: CDR1 SEHNR, CDR2 FQNEAQ (reference sequence). The CDR3: CASSQTGQGNTEAFF. The CDR3 coding sequence is TGTGCCAGCAGCCAAACGGGACAGGGAAACACTGAAGCTTTCTTT.

CDR3: CASSPRVDYGYTF. CDR3 DNA: TGTGCCAGTAGTCCCAGGGTAGACTATGGCTACACCTTC. The V gene is TRBV19, the J gene TRBJ1-2; TRBD1 might be the D (5 bases). The V end was cut by 5 bases, the J end by 3 bases, with 10 bases between. The CDR3 runs to 13 residues. CDR1 is LNHDA, CDR2 SQIVND, per germline (reference sequence). Supplemented by reference TRBV19 and TRBJ1-2, the full variable domain reads DGGITQSPKYLFRKEGQNVTLSCEQNLNHDAMYWYRQDPGQGLRLIYYSQIVNDFQKGDIAEGYSVSREKKESFPLTVTSAQKNPTAFYLCASSPRVDYGYTFGSGTRLTVV.

This clone was picked up one time. This chain uses TRBV28 with TRBJ2-5; D not certain. Germline V gene sequence: CDR1 MDHEN, CDR2 SYDVKM. The ends were cut back, 7 bases at V and 2 bases at J, with 11 bases in the middle. The CDR3 has 13 amino acids. CDR3 sequence: CASTMIRQETQYF. CDR3 nucleotide sequence: TGTGCCAGCACTATGATTCGGCAAGAGACCCAGTACTTC.

This rearrangement joins TRBV7-2 to TRBJ2-5, with 9 bases fitting TRBD1. The CDR3 spans 16 residues. J lost 0 bases, V lost 4 bases, and 6 bases had no gene match. CDR1 is SGHTA, CDR2 FQGNSA, per germline. The CDR3 protein is CASSYLGTGHQETQYF. CDR3 bases: TGTGCCAGCAGCTACTTGGGGACAGGGCACCAAGAGACCCAGTACTTC.

The V call is TRBV7-8, the J call TRBJ2-7; a weak D match, TRBD2 (6 bases). V was shortened by 2 bases and J by 0 bases, with 11 bases between the two germline ends. The CDR3 is made up of 15 amino acids. Germline assignment: CDR1 SGHVS and CDR2 FQNEAQ. The DNA of the CDR3 is TGTGCCAGCAGCTTAAGGGACTTTAGCTCCTACGAGCAGTACTTC. Its translation is CASSLRDFSSYEQYF.

V and J are TRBV6-1 and TRBJ1-1; a possible D gene is TRBD1 (5 bases). Germline V gene data show CDR1 as MNHNS and CDR2 as SASEGT. The CDR3 totals 13 residues. Trimming removed 10 bases at V and 0 bases at J, with 12 bases between. CDR3 sequence: CATTWGLNTEAFF. In DNA, the CDR3 is TGTGCCACAACCTGGGGCCTGAACACTGAAGCTTTCTTT.

The J gene is TRBJ2-3, the V gene TRBV19; tentatively, D is TRBD1 (6 bases). Germline CDR1 LNHDA, CDR2 SQIVND (reference sequence). V lost 5 bases and J lost 1, with 19 bases in between. The CDR3 length is 17 residues. The CDR3 DNA reads as TGTGCCAGTAGTTCCCCCTTACAGGGAAACGGCACAGATACGCAGTATTTT. Protein sequence: CASSSPLQGNGTDTQYF.

This chain joins TRBV28 and TRBJ1-2; TRBD1 might be the D (6 bases). V lost 6 bases and J lost 9, with 23 bases in between. The CDR3 consists of 15 residues. Germline-derived CDR1 and CDR2 are MDHEN and SYDVKM. This chain's CDR3 is CASSPSGGPGSRYTF. The CDR3 region has the DNA TGTGCCAGCAGCCCTTCCGGGGGGCCAGGGAGCCGCTACACCTTC.

V gene TRBV2 combines with J gene TRBJ1-1, with 11 nucleotides matching TRBD1. The germline CDR1 and CDR2 sequences are SNHLY and FYNNEI. The V and J ends lost 8 bases and 4 bases, in that order; junction bases with no gene match: 9. CDR3 length: 15 amino acids. The CDR3 DNA sequence: TGTGCCAGCCTCCAGGGACAGGGGGGTCTCACTGAAGCTTTCTTT. Amino acids: CASLQGQGGLTEAFF.

V gene TRBV28 combines with J gene TRBJ1-1; unclear D gene. The CDR3 runs 13 residues. Trimming took off 8 bases at V and 1 base at J, with 11 bases between the two ends. Germline CDR1 MDHEN, CDR2 SYDVKM. DNA for the CDR3: TGTGCCAGCTGGTTGGGCCGGAACACTGAAGCTTTCTTT. It encodes CASWLGRNTEAFF. The complete variable domain, with remaining parts taken from reference TRBV28 and TRBJ1-1, reads DVKVTQSSRYLVKRTGEKVFLECVQDMDHENMFWYRQDPGLGLRLIYFSYDVKMKEKGDIPEGYSVSREKKERFSLILESASTNQTSMYLCASWLGRNTEAFFGQGTRLTVV.

The rearrangement uses TRBV7-2 and TRBJ2-3, with TRBD2 identical over 7 bases. CDR1 and CDR2 from the germline V gene are SGHTA and FQGNSA. The CDR3 spans 17 residues. V was clipped by 1 base and J by 5 bases; unmatched bases: 12. This chain's CDR3 is CASSLVGLGRAGDTQYF. The CDR3 DNA reads TGTGCCAGCAGCTTAGTGGGATTGGGGAGGGCTGGAGATACGCAGTATTTT.

CDR3 bases: TGTGCCTGGATCAGAAAGGGAGGGCATGAAGCCCAGACCCAGTACTTC. Its protein product is CAWIRKGGHEAQTQYF. The rearrangement joins TRBV30 to TRBJ2-5; 7 nucleotides line up with TRBD2. The CDR3 is made up of 16 amino acids. The germline V gene has CDR1 GTSNPN and CDR2 SVGIG (reference sequence). With V trimmed by 4 bases and J by 6 bases, 17 bases remained unmatched.

CDR3 coding DNA: TGTGCCAGCAGCTTTGTAGGACAGGGGGGGATCGGAGCTTTCTTT. Its protein product is CASSFVGQGGIGAFF. The genes are TRBV7-2 and TRBJ1-1; TRBD1 aligns across 10 bases. Trimming at V came to 3 bases and at J to 10 bases, leaving 11 bases not matched to a gene. The CDR3 has 15 residues. Germline lookup yields CDR1 SGHTA and CDR2 FQGNSA.

The V call is TRBV30, the J call TRBJ2-1; a possible D gene is TRBD2 (6 bases). V was shortened by 4 bases and J by 7 bases, with 26 bases between the two germline ends. Germline lookup yields CDR1 GTSNPN and CDR2 SVGIG (reference sequence). The length of the CDR3 is 17 residues. The chain's CDR3 is CAWTPTYGRERMNEQFF. CDR3 in DNA: TGTGCCTGGACCCCTACTTACGGGCGGGAAAGGATGAATGAGCAGTTCTTC.